This is a list of T cell receptor beta chains from one sample in a study of cytomegalovirus exposure and HLA in healthy donors. Profiled with immunoSEQ multiplex PCR; TCRdb holds only in-frame clones, not every one. Of more than 50,000 clones in the sample, about 70% are singletons; the top ten hold about 22%. Sequenced input: PBMCs. The receptors originated from a woman in her fifties or sixties in good health and CMV-seropositive. CDR3s include the opening cysteine and the closing phenylalanine or tryptophan. Each record gives: V gene, CDR3 protein.

v_gene: TRBV28
CDR3aa: CASSFRGVGINTEAFF

v_gene: TRBV19
CDR3aa: CASNPGGGGGPQHF

v_gene: TRBV6-1
CDR3aa: CASRETGFGTEKLFF

v_gene: TRBV9
CDR3aa: CASSVASQETQYF

v_gene: TRBV29-1
CDR3aa: CSVVWRGFNNEQFF

v_gene: TRBV9
CDR3aa: CASSLGGMAEAFF

v_gene: TRBV18
CDR3aa: CASSPLQGPGANVLTF

v_gene: TRBV29-1
CDR3aa: CSAQRTVTGELFF

v_gene: TRBV4-3
CDR3aa: CASSQSSSGQLTGELFF

v_gene: TRBV7-8
CDR3aa: CASSPRTGMDYGYTF

v_gene: TRBV18
CDR3aa: CASSPLPGQGYNSPLHF

v_gene: TRBV13
CDR3aa: CASSPGGITDTQYF

v_gene: TRBV19
CDR3aa: CATLYEQYF

v_gene: TRBV28
CDR3aa: CASRGPGAPVSSGANVLTF

v_gene: TRBV25-1
CDR3aa: CASSESAGVYEQYF

v_gene: TRBV6-6
CDR3aa: CATGTGGSYEQYF

v_gene: TRBV6-5
CDR3aa: CASRAGTANGYTF

v_gene: TRBV25-1
CDR3aa: CASSAGGFRETQYF

v_gene: TRBV5-6
CDR3aa: CASSSPGGGYGYTF

v_gene: TRBV28
CDR3aa: CASRELGSSYEQYF

v_gene: TRBV19
CDR3aa: CASKLASSGANVLTF

v_gene: TRBV4-3
CDR3aa: CASSRESRGYGGYTF

v_gene: TRBV6-5
CDR3aa: CASSYSTEGSKQYF

v_gene: TRBV4-3
CDR3aa: CASSQAGTSGSPRSREQFF

v_gene: TRBV7-2
CDR3aa: CASSFLIGAGVPNEQFF

v_gene: TRBV18
CDR3aa: CASSPAGVSYNEQFF

v_gene: TRBV5-5
CDR3aa: CASCRGLLNTEAFF

v_gene: TRBV27
CDR3aa: CASSPGSAGVSYNEQFF

v_gene: TRBV4-1
CDR3aa: CASSQDSRGYNEQFF

v_gene: TRBV16
CDR3aa: CASSQTANNYGYTF

v_gene: TRBV5-1
CDR3aa: CASSLTSFGRGQGDIQYF

v_gene: TRBV9
CDR3aa: CASSAPGLAGAGEQFF

v_gene: TRBV4-1
CDR3aa: CASSQVTTRGEKLFF

v_gene: TRBV18
CDR3aa: CASSQREGQKNIQYF

v_gene: TRBV4-1
CDR3aa: CASSRDMADTQYF

v_gene: TRBV11-2
CDR3aa: CASSFSGTGYGYTF

v_gene: TRBV7-9
CDR3aa: CASSLGGGRDNEQFF

v_gene: TRBV19
CDR3aa: CASSIIAGNEQFF

v_gene: TRBV4-3
CDR3aa: CASSQEGGHGAVGRGELFF